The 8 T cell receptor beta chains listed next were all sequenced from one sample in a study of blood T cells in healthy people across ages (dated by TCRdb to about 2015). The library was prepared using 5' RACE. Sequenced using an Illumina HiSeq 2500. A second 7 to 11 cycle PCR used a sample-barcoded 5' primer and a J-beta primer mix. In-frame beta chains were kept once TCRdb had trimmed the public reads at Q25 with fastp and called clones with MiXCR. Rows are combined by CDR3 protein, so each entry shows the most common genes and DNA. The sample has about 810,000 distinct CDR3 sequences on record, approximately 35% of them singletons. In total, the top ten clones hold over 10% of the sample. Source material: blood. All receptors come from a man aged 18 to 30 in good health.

The CDR3 reads CSVEEVVGEKLFF. Here the CDR3 DNA reads TGCAGCGTTGAAGAGGTAGTCGGTGAAAAACTGTTTTTT. This chain joins TRBV29-1 and TRBJ1-4, with D unclear. In germline, CDR1 is SQVTM, CDR2 ANQGSEA. V was trimmed by 0 bases and J by 7 bases, leaving 9 bases between them. The CDR3 extends over 13 amino acids. Complete variable domain (other parts from reference TRBV29-1 and TRBJ1-4): SAVISQKPSRDICQRGTSLTIQCQVDSQVTMMFWYRQQPGQSLTLIATANQGSEATYESGFVIDKFPISRPNLTFSTLTVSNMSPEDSSIYLCSVEEVVGEKLFFGSGTQLSVL.

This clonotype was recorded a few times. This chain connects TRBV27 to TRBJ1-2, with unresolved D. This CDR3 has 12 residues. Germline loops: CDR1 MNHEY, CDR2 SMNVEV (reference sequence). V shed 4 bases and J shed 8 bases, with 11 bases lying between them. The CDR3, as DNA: TGTGCCAGCAGTTCCCCCGCGGGGGGCTACACCTTC. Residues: CASSSPAGGYTF.

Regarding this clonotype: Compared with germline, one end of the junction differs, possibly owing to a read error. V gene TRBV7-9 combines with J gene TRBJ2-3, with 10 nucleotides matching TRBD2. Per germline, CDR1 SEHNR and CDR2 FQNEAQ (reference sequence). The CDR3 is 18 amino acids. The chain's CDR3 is CASSLPRSGGVETDAQYF. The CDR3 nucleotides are TGTGCCAGCAGCTTACCCAGAAGCGGGGGGGTTGAAACAGATGCGCAGTATTTT.

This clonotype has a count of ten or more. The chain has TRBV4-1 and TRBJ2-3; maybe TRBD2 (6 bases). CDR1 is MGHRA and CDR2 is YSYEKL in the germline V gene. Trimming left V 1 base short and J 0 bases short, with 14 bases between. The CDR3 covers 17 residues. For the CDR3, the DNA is TGCGCCAGCAGCCAAGGGCACGACGGGGGAAGCACAGATACGCAGTATTTT. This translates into CASSQGHDGGSTDTQYF.

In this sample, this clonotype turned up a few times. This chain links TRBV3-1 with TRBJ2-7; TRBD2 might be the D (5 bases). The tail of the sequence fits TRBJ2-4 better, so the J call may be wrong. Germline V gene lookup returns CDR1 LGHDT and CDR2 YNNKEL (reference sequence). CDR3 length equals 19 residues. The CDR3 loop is CASRNGLAVNTIAKNIQYF. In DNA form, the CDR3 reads TGTGCCAGCAGGAATGGACTTGCGGTTAACACGATAGCCAAAAACATTCAGTACTTC.

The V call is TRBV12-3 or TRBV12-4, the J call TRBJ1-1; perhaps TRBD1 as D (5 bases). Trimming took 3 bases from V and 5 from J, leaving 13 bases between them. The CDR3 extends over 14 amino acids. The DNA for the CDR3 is TGTGCCAGCAGTTTCTGGCTTGGGGGGACTGAAGCTTTCTTT. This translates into CASSFWLGGTEAFF.

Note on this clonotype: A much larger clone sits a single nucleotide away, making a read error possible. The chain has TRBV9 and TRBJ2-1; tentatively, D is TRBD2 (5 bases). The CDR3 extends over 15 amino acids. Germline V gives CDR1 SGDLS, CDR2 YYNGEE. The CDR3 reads CVSSPRTGNYNEQFF. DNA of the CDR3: TGTGTCAGCAGCCCACGGACCGGGAACTACAATGAGCAGTTCTTC.

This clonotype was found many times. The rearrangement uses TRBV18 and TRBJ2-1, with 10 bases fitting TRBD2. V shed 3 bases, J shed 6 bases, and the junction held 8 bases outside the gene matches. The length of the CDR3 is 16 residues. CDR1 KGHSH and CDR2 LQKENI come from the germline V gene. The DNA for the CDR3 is TGTGCCAGCTCACCGGGACTAGCGCGGAAGTCCAATGAGCAGTTCTTC. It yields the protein CASSPGLARKSNEQFF.